Below are 2 T cell receptor beta chains sequenced from a single sample in a study of CD8 T cells in Susac syndrome. The RNA, about 0.45 to 1 ug, was put through reverse transcription using random hexamers. TCRdb re-called the immunoSEQ multiplex PCR reads with MiXCR, one entry per CDR3 protein. Of 250,000 to 300,000 distinct CDR3 sequences listed, 89% were seen once; the top ten hold under 0.2%. Source material: CD8+ T cells from PBMCs. The receptors here all came from a human donor with multiple sclerosis.

V and J are TRBV7-9 and TRBJ1-6, with D hard to call. Germline CDR1 is SEHNR and CDR2 is FQNEAQ (reference sequence). The germline V and J ends were trimmed by 3 bases and 6 bases, with 0 bases remaining between them. The CDR3 is made up of 11 amino acids. As DNA, the CDR3 is TGTGCCAGCAGCTTTAATTCACCCCTCCACTTT. It encodes CASSFNSPLHF.

The chain combines TRBV9 with TRBJ2-7; 13 nucleotides match TRBD2. This CDR3 has 14 residues. Germline V gene data show CDR1 as SGDLS and CDR2 as YYNGEE. V lost 3 bases, J lost 6 bases, and 3 bases stayed unmatched. This chain's CDR3 is CASSGTSGGAEQYF. The CDR3 region has the DNA TGTGCCAGCAGCGGAACTAGCGGGGGGGCCGAGCAGTACTTC.